These T cell receptor beta chains were read from a single sample in a study of blood T cells in healthy people across ages. Via MiXCR, TCRdb re-called the 5' RACE reads, giving one row per CDR3 protein. The table lists over 1,500,000 distinct CDR3 sequences, 35% to 50% of them singletons. The sequenced sample consisted of blood. These receptors were collected from a human donor in good health. Both conserved end residues are part of each CDR3. Each record gives: D gene, clone size, J gene, V gene, CDR3 DNA, CDR3 protein. A D gene is named only where the DNA matches it firmly. Size values are once, few and many counts, or a class for expanded clones, and some rows have none.

d_call: TRBD1; clone_size: .; j_call: TRBJ1-2; v_call: TRBV5-6; cdr3_nt: TGTGCCAGCAGTAGGCCGGGACAGCTTGGGAATGGCTACACCTTC; cdr3_aa: CASSRPGQLGNGYTF
d_call: .; clone_size: .; j_call: TRBJ2-3; v_call: TRBV11-1; cdr3_nt: TGTGCCAGCGGCTCTTACAGGGTTGGGGTCACAGATACGCAGTATTTT; cdr3_aa: CASGSYRVGVTDTQYF
d_call: .; clone_size: .; j_call: TRBJ1-5; v_call: TRBV4-2; cdr3_nt: TGTGCCAGCAGCCAAGGGGACGGGGTAGAGCAGCCCCAGCATTTT; cdr3_aa: CASSQGDGVEQPQHF
d_call: .; clone_size: .; j_call: TRBJ2-3; v_call: TRBV4-1; cdr3_nt: TGCGCCAGCAGCCCCTCTCCGGGGCCGGGAGATACGCAGTATTTT; cdr3_aa: CASSPSPGPGDTQYF
d_call: TRBD1; clone_size: .; j_call: TRBJ1-5; v_call: TRBV24-1; cdr3_nt: TGTGCCACCAGTGATTCAAGGGGGCTAGGTCAGCCCCAGCATTTT; cdr3_aa: CATSDSRGLGQPQHF
d_call: TRBD2; clone_size: few; j_call: TRBJ2-1; v_call: TRBV10-3; cdr3_nt: TGTGCCATCAGTCCGCGGGAGGGGGCGATAGATGAGCAGTTCTTC; cdr3_aa: CAISPREGAIDEQFF
d_call: .; clone_size: .; j_call: TRBJ1-2; v_call: TRBV13; cdr3_nt: TGTGCCAGCAGCTTGGCAAGGGAGACCAACTATGGCTACACCTTC; cdr3_aa: CASSLARETNYGYTF
d_call: TRBD2; clone_size: .; j_call: TRBJ2-3; v_call: TRBV15; cdr3_nt: TGTGCCACCAGCAGGTTTAGCGGGGCGAGTTCAGATACGCAGTATTTT; cdr3_aa: CATSRFSGASSDTQYF
d_call: TRBD1; clone_size: .; j_call: TRBJ1-4; v_call: TRBV15; cdr3_nt: TGTGCCACCAGCAGGTCAACCCGGGGACAGGGAGATGAAAAACTGTTTTTT; cdr3_aa: CATSRSTRGQGDEKLFF
d_call: TRBD1; clone_size: few; j_call: TRBJ2-7; v_call: TRBV12-3/TRBV12-4; cdr3_nt: TGTGCCAGCAGTTTATGGACAGGGGTTGCATACGAGCAGTACTTC; cdr3_aa: CASSLWTGVAYEQYF
d_call: TRBD2; clone_size: .; j_call: TRBJ2-1; v_call: TRBV7-3; cdr3_nt: TGTGCCAGCAGCTCCTCCATCTCTAGCGGAATTTACAATGAGCAGTTCTTC; cdr3_aa: CASSSSISSGIYNEQFF
d_call: TRBD1; clone_size: .; j_call: TRBJ2-7; v_call: TRBV10-3; cdr3_nt: TGTGCCATCAGTCCGCGCGAACGGACAGGGGGCCACGAGCAGTACTTC; cdr3_aa: CAISPRERTGGHEQYF
d_call: TRBD2; clone_size: few; j_call: TRBJ2-5; v_call: TRBV3-1; cdr3_nt: TGTGCCAGCAGACAAACTAGCGCCGCAGAGGAGCAGTACTTC; cdr3_aa: CASRQTSAAEEQYF
d_call: .; clone_size: many; j_call: TRBJ2-4; v_call: TRBV7-2; cdr3_nt: TGTGCCAGCAGCTTGTCCCTAGCCAAAAACATTCAGTACTTC; cdr3_aa: CASSLSLAKNIQYF
d_call: .; clone_size: .; j_call: TRBJ1-5; v_call: TRBV7-2; cdr3_nt: TGTGCCAGCAGCTTAGGGACTTCTACGGGGTATAGCAATCAGCCCCAGCATTTT; cdr3_aa: CASSLGTSTGYSNQPQHF
d_call: .; clone_size: few; j_call: TRBJ2-7; v_call: TRBV7-2; cdr3_nt: TGTGCCAGCAGCTTAGCAGGATCCGTATCCTACGAGCAGTACTTC; cdr3_aa: CASSLAGSVSYEQYF
d_call: .; clone_size: .; j_call: TRBJ2-3; v_call: TRBV4-1; cdr3_nt: TGCGCCAGCAGCCGCCCCGGTCCGGGGTTGGGGGCAGATACGCAGTATTTT; cdr3_aa: CASSRPGPGLGADTQYF
d_call: TRBD2; clone_size: .; j_call: TRBJ2-5; v_call: TRBV7-2; cdr3_nt: TGTGCCAGCAGCTTAGCACCCACAGCGGGGCAAGAGACCCAGTACTTC; cdr3_aa: CASSLAPTAGQETQYF